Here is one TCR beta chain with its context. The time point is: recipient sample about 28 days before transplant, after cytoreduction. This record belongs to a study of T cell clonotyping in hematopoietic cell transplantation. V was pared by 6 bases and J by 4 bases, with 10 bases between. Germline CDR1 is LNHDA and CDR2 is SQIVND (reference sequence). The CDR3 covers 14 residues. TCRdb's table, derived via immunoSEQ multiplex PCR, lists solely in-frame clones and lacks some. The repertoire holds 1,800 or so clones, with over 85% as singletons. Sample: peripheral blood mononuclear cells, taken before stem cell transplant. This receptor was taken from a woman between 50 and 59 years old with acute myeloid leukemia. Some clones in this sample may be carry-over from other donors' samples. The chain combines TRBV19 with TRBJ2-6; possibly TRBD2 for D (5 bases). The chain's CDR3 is CASRSPGGANVLTF. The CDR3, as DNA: TGTGCCAGTAGGTCCCCGGGAGGGGCCAACGTCCTGACTTTC. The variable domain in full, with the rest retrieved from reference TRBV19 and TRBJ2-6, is DGGITQSPKYLFRKEGQNVTLSCEQNLNHDAMYWYRQDPGQGLRLIYYSQIVNDFQKGDIAEGYSVSREKKESFPLTVTSAQKNPTAFYLCASRSPGGANVLTFGAGSRLTVL.